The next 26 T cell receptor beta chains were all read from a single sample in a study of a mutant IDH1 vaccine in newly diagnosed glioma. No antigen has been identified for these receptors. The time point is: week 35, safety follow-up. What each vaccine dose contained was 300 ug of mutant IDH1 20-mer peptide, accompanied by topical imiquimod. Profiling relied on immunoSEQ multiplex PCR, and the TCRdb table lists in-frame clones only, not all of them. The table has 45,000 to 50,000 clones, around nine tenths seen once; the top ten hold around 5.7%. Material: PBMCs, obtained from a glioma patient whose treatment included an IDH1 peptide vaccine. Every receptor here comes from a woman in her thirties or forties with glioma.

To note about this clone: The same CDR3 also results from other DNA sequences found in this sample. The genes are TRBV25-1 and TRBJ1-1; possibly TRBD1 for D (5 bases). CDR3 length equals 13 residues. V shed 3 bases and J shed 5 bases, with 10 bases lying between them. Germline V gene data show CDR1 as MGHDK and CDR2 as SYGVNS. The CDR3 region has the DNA TGTGCCAGCAGTGAGGGGGGAGGAACTGAAGCTTTCTTT. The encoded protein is CASSEGGGTEAFF.

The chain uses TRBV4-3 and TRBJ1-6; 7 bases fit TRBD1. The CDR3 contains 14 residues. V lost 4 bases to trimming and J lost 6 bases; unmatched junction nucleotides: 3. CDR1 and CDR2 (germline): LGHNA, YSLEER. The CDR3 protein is CASSPGQPNSPLHF. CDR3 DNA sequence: TGCGCCAGCAGCCCGGGACAGCCTAATTCACCCCTCCACTTT.

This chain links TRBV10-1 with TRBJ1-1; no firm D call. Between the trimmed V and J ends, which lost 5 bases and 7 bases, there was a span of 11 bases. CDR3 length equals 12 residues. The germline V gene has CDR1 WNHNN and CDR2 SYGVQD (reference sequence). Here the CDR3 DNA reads TGCGCCAGCAGTCGAGGGTCCAGTGAAGCTTTCTTT. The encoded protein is CASSRGSSEAFF.

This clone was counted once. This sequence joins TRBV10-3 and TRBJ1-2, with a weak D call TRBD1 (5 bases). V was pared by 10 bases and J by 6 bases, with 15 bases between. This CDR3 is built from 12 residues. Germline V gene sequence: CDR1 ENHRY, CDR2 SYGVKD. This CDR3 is CATTLRGDGYTF. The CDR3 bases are TGTGCCACGACCTTGCGGGGGGATGGCTACACCTTC.

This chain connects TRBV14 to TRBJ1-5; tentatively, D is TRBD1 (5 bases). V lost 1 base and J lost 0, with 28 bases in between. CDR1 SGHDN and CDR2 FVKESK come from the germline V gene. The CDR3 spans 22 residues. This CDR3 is CASSQVSSMVGAPTYSNQPQHF. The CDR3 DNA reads TGTGCCAGCAGCCAAGTTAGTTCGATGGTTGGGGCCCCTACCTATAGCAATCAGCCCCAGCATTTT.

DNA of the CDR3: TGCGCCAGCAGCTCCCTGACAGGGGGGTATGGCTACACCTTC. Translating gives CASSSLTGGYGYTF. The rearrangement uses TRBV5-1 and TRBJ1-2; TRBD1 matches 9 bases. The ends lost 3 bases at V and 5 bases at J; junction bases unmatched: 5. Germline loops: CDR1 SGHRS, CDR2 YFSETQ. This CDR3 region has 14 residues.

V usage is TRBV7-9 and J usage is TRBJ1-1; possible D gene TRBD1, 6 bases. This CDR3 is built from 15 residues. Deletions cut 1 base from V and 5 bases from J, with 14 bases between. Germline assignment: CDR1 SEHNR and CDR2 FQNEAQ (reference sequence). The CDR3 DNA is TGTGCCAGCAGCTTAGACCGGGGGGCGCTGACTGAAGCTTTCTTT. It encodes CASSLDRGALTEAFF.

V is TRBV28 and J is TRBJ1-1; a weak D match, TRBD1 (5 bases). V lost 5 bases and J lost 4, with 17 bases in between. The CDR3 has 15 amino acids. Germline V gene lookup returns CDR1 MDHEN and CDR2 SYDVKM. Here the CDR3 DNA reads TGTGCCAGCAGTCCATGGGGCAGGACTTTCACTGAAGCTTTCTTT. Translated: CASSPWGRTFTEAFF.

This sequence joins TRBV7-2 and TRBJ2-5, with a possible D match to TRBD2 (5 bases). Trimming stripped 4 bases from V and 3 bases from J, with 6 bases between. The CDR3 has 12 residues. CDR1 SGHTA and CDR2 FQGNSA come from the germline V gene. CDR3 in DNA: TGTGCCAGCAGCTCGAGGGAAGAGACCCAGTACTTC. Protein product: CASSSREETQYF.

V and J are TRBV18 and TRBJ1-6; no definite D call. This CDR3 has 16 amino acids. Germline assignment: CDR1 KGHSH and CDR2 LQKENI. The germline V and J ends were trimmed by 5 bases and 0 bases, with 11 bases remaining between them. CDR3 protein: CASSSTPSSYNSPLHF. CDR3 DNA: TGTGCCAGCTCATCCACTCCTAGCTCCTATAATTCACCCCTCCACTTT.

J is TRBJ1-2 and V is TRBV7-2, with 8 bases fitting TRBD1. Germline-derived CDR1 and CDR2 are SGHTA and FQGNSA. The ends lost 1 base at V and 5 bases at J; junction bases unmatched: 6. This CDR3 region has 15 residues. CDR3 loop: CASSLVAGGLYGYTF. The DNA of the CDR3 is TGTGCCAGCAGCTTAGTGGCAGGGGGCCTTTATGGCTACACCTTC.

In DNA, the CDR3 is TGCGCCAGCAGCCAACAGCCGGGAATCACCGGGGAGCTGTTTTTT. Protein: CASSQQPGITGELFF. The chain combines TRBV4-3 with TRBJ2-2, with D possibly being TRBD2 (5 bases). V was trimmed by 2 bases and J by 4 bases, leaving 11 bases between them. CDR1 is LGHNA, CDR2 YSLEER, per germline. The length of the CDR3 is 15 residues.

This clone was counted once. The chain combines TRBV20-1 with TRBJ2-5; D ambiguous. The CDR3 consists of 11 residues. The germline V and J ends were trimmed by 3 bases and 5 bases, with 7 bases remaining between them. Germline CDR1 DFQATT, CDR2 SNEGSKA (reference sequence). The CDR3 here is CSASSRETQYF. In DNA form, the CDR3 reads TGCAGTGCTAGTAGCCGGGAGACCCAGTACTTC.

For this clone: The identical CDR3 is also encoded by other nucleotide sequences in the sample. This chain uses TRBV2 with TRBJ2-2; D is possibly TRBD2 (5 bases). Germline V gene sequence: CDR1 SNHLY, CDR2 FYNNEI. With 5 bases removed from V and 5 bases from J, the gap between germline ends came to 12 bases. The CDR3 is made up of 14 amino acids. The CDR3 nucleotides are TGTGCCAGCAGTTCCAGCGGATCAACCGGGGAGCTGTTTTTT. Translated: CASSSSGSTGELFF.

CDR3 loop: CASTVVAGGQHGYTF. Written as DNA, the CDR3 is TGTGCCAGCACGGTGGTCGCAGGGGGACAACATGGCTACACCTTC. The gene calls are TRBV2 and TRBJ1-2; 7 bases match TRBD1. Trimming cost V 7 bases and J 6 bases; bases outside gene matches: 14. The CDR3 consists of 15 residues. Per the germline V gene, CDR1 is SNHLY and CDR2 is FYNNEI.

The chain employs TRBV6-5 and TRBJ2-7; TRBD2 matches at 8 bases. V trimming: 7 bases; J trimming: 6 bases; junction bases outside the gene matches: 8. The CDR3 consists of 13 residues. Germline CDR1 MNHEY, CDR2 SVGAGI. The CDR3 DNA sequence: TGTGCCAGCAAAGGACTAGCTGTACCCGAGCAGTACTTC. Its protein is CASKGLAVPEQYF.

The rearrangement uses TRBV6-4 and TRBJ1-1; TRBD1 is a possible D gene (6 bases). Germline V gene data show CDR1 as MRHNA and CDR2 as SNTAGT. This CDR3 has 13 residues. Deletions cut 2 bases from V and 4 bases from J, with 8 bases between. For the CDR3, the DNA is TGTGCCAGCAGTGACGGGGGGCGCACTGAAGCTTTCTTT. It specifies CASSDGGRTEAFF.

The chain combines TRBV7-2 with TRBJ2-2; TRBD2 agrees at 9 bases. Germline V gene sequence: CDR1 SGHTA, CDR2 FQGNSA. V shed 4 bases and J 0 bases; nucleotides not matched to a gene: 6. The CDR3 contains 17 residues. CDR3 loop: CASSSPGLATNTGELFF. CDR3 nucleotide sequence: TGTGCCAGCAGCTCCCCGGGACTAGCTACGAACACCGGGGAGCTGTTTTTT.

CDR3 coding DNA: TGCGCCAGCAGCCCACACCCGGGACAGGGGGCGGGCGAGCAGTACTTC. Protein product: CASSPHPGQGAGEQYF. The J gene is TRBJ2-7, the V gene TRBV4-3; 12 bases agree with TRBD1. Trimming took 4 bases from V and 6 from J; bases not matched to a gene: 10. CDR3 length equals 16 residues. CDR1 LGHNA and CDR2 YSLEER come from the germline V gene.

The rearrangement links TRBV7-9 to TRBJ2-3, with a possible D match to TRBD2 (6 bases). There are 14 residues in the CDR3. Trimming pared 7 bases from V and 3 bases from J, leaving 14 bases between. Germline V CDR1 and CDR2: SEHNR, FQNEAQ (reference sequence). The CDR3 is CASISSAGTDTQYF. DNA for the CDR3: TGTGCCAGCATCTCTAGCGCCGGTACAGATACGCAGTATTTT.

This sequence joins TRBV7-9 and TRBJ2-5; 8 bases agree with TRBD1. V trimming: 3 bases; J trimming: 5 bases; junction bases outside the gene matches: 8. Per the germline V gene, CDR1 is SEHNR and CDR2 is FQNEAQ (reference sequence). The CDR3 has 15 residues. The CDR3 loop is CASSFSQGATETQYF. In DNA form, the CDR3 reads TGTGCCAGCAGCTTTTCCCAGGGGGCAACGGAGACCCAGTACTTC.

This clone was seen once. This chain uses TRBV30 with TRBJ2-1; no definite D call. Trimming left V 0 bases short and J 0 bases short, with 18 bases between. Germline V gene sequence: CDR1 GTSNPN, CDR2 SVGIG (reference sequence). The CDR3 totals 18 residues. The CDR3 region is CAWSVQLWRRSSYNEQFF. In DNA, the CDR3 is TGTGCCTGGAGTGTACAGTTGTGGCGACGGAGCTCCTACAATGAGCAGTTCTTC. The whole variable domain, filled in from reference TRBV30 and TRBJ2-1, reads SQTIHQWPATLVQPVGSPLSLECTVEGTSNPNLYWYRQAAGRGLQLLFYSVGIGQISSEVPQNLSASRPQDRQFILSSKKLLLSDSGFYLCAWSVQLWRRSSYNEQFFGPGTRLTVL.

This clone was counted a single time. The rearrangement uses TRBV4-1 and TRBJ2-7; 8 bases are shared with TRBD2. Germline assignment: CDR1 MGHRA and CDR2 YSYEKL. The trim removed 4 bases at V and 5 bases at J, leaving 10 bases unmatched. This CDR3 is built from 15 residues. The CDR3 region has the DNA TGCGCCAGCAGCCTCGGTAGCGGGATAATGGACGAGCAGTACTTC. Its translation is CASSLGSGIMDEQYF.

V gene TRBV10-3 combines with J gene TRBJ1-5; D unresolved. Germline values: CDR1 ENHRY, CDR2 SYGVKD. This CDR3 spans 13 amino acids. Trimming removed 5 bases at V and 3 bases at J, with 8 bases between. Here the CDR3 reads CAISSTFNQPQHF. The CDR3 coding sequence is TGTGCCATCAGTAGCACGTTCAATCAGCCCCAGCATTTT.

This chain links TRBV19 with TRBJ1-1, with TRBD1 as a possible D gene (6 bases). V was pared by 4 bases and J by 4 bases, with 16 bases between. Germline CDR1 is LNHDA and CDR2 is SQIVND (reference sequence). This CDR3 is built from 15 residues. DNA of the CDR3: TGTGCCAGTAGTAAAATCCAGGGAGGGGGCACTGAAGCTTTCTTT. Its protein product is CASSKIQGGGTEAFF.

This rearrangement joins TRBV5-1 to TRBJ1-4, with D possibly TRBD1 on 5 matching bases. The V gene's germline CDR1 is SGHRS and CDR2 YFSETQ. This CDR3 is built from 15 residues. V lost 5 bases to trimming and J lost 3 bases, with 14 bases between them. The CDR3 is CASSRSQGANEKLFF. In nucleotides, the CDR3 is TGCGCCAGCAGTCGCTCGCAGGGTGCTAATGAAAAACTGTTTTTT.